This is a list of T cell receptor beta chains from one sample in a study of Ad26.COV2.S vaccination and SARS-CoV-2 variants. Only in-frame clones appear in the TCRdb table, and some are missing; sequencing was by immunoSEQ multiplex PCR. The data hold 290,000 or so clones, with roughly 86% observed a single time. Sequencing was performed on peripheral blood, taken in a trial of Ad26.COV2.S vaccine versus placebo. The receptor source for this set is a person between 18 and 65 years old who received the Ad26.COV2.S COVID-19 vaccine or a placebo. Both conserved end residues are part of each CDR3. D genes are given only for firm matches. The size of a clone is reported for some rows only, either as once, few or many, or as a class for expanded clones.

j_gene: TRBJ2-3; len: 17; d_gene: NA; abundance: NA; v_gene: TRBV14; CDR3aa: CASSPHSGLDNTDTQYF; CDR3nt: TGTGCCAGCAGCCCGCACTCCGGACTGGACAACACAGATACGCAGTATTTT
j_gene: TRBJ2-3; len: 15; d_gene: NA; abundance: NA; v_gene: TRBV7-9; CDR3aa: CASSPGHIGADTQYF; CDR3nt: TGTGCCAGCAGCCCAGGTCATATCGGCGCAGATACGCAGTATTTT
j_gene: TRBJ1-4; len: 16; d_gene: NA; abundance: NA; v_gene: TRBV3-1/TRBV3-2; CDR3aa: CASSLRSPRGGEKLFF; CDR3nt: TGTGCCAGCAGCCTTAGAAGTCCCCGCGGGGGTGAAAAACTGTTTTTT
j_gene: TRBJ1-1; len: 12; d_gene: TRBD1; abundance: NA; v_gene: TRBV29-1; CDR3aa: CSGRQGGTEAFF; CDR3nt: TGCAGCGGTCGACAGGGAGGCACTGAAGCTTTCTTT
j_gene: TRBJ1-5; len: 16; d_gene: TRBD1; abundance: NA; v_gene: TRBV4-2; CDR3aa: CASSPLTGSSNQPQHF; CDR3nt: TGTGCCAGCAGCCCCCTGACAGGGTCTAGCAATCAGCCCCAGCATTTT
j_gene: TRBJ2-1; len: 15; d_gene: NA; abundance: NA; v_gene: TRBV7-2; CDR3aa: CASSLAGGPFPEQFF; CDR3nt: TGTGCCAGCAGCTTAGCGGGGGGGCCTTTTCCTGAGCAGTTCTTC
j_gene: TRBJ2-1; len: 11; d_gene: NA; abundance: few; v_gene: TRBV3-1/TRBV3-2; CDR3aa: CASSSYNEQFF; CDR3nt: TGTGCCAGCAGCTCATACAATGAGCAGTTCTTC
j_gene: TRBJ2-7; len: 20; d_gene: NA; abundance: NA; v_gene: TRBV6-1; CDR3aa: CASSERGRESFPSTTYEQYF; CDR3nt: TGTGCCAGCAGTGAAAGAGGAAGGGAGTCATTCCCGTCAACAACCTACGAGCAGTACTTC
j_gene: TRBJ2-4; len: 16; d_gene: TRBD1; abundance: NA; v_gene: TRBV28; CDR3aa: CASSIYRGLAKNIQYF; CDR3nt: TGTGCCAGCAGTATATACAGGGGGTTGGCCAAAAACATTCAGTACTTC
j_gene: TRBJ2-2; len: 14; d_gene: NA; abundance: NA; v_gene: TRBV5-4; CDR3aa: CASSLVRDTGELFF; CDR3nt: TGTGCCAGCAGCTTGGTACGGGATACCGGGGAGCTGTTTTTT
j_gene: TRBJ2-7; len: 15; d_gene: NA; abundance: once; v_gene: TRBV21-1; CDR3aa: CASCLAGGLSYEQYF; CDR3nt: TGTGCCAGCTGCTTAGCGGGGGGCCTCTCCTACGAGCAGTACTTC
j_gene: TRBJ2-1; len: 15; d_gene: TRBD2; abundance: NA; v_gene: TRBV5-1; CDR3aa: CASSQPSGGYNEQFF; CDR3nt: TGCGCCAGCAGCCAACCGTCGGGGGGTTACAATGAGCAGTTCTTC
j_gene: TRBJ2-1; len: 16; d_gene: TRBD2; abundance: NA; v_gene: TRBV6-5; CDR3aa: CASSYSGPAAGWEQFF; CDR3nt: TGTGCCAGCAGTTACTCTGGCCCCGCAGCGGGGTGGGAGCAGTTCTTC
j_gene: TRBJ1-1; len: 11; d_gene: NA; abundance: once; v_gene: TRBV21-1; CDR3aa: CLDRESPEAFF; CDR3nt: TGTTTGGACAGGGAGTCCCCTGAAGCTTTCTTT
j_gene: TRBJ2-5; len: 17; d_gene: TRBD2; abundance: NA; v_gene: TRBV3-1/TRBV3-2; CDR3aa: CASSQDRLAGFRETQYF; CDR3nt: TGTGCCAGCAGCCAAGACAGACTAGCGGGGTTCAGAGAGACCCAGTACTTC
j_gene: TRBJ1-3; len: 16; d_gene: NA; abundance: NA; v_gene: TRBV4-2; CDR3aa: CASSQDDWGGGNTIYF; CDR3nt: TGTGCCAGCAGCCAAGACGATTGGGGAGGTGGAAACACCATATATTTT
j_gene: TRBJ2-3; len: 13; d_gene: NA; abundance: NA; v_gene: TRBV19; CDR3aa: CASSIQMGDTQYF; CDR3nt: TGTGCCAGTAGTATACAGATGGGGGATACGCAGTATTTT
j_gene: TRBJ1-6; len: 13; d_gene: NA; abundance: once; v_gene: TRBV30; CDR3aa: CAWRGTGAGPLHF; CDR3nt: TGTGCCTGGAGGGGGACCGGCGCTGGTCCCCTCCACTTT
j_gene: TRBJ2-7; len: 15; d_gene: NA; abundance: NA; v_gene: TRBV4-1; CDR3aa: CASSQRGDSRSEQYF; CDR3nt: TGCGCCAGCAGCCAAAGAGGGGATAGCCGGAGCGAGCAGTACTTC
j_gene: TRBJ1-4; len: 12; d_gene: NA; abundance: NA; v_gene: TRBV5-1; CDR3aa: CASSANGAKLFF; CDR3nt: TGCGCCAGCAGCGCCAACGGGGCTAAACTGTTTTTT
j_gene: TRBJ1-3; len: 15; d_gene: TRBD1; abundance: NA; v_gene: TRBV6-6; CDR3aa: CASSYEGATGNTIYF; CDR3nt: TGTGCCAGCAGTTACGAGGGGGCAACTGGAAACACCATATATTTT
j_gene: TRBJ1-1; len: 15; d_gene: NA; abundance: NA; v_gene: TRBV7-3; CDR3aa: CASSPGRAGNTEAFF; CDR3nt: TGTGCCAGCAGCCCCGGCAGAGCGGGGAACACTGAAGCTTTCTTT
j_gene: TRBJ2-3; len: 18; d_gene: TRBD2; abundance: NA; v_gene: TRBV5-1; CDR3aa: CASSLEASGGASTDTQYF; CDR3nt: TGCGCCAGCAGCTTGGAGGCTAGCGGGGGGGCCAGCACAGATACGCAGTATTTT
j_gene: TRBJ2-7; len: 13; d_gene: TRBD1; abundance: NA; v_gene: TRBV5-8; CDR3aa: CASSRTGPYEQYF; CDR3nt: TGTGCCAGCAGCCGGACAGGGCCCTACGAGCAGTACTTC